This T cell receptor (beta chain) was sequenced during a study of OX40 agonist ivuxolimab in advanced cancers. Study-level information: Six ivuxolimab dose levels, 0.01 to 10 mg/kg, were given intravenously every 2 weeks. Patients undergoing dose escalation presented with hepatocellular carcinoma, melanoma, renal cell or head and neck cancer.

The CDR3 has 13 amino acids. Germline V gene data show CDR1 as MGHDK and CDR2 as SYGVNS. Trimming stripped 1 base from V and 6 bases from J, with 9 bases between. The repertoire was sequenced with immunoSEQ multiplex PCR; TCRdb's copy has only in-frame clones and lacks some. This table holds approximately 86,000 clones, around 84% found once. The material was CD4+ or CD8+ T cells sorted from blood, obtained in a trial of the OX40 agonist ivuxolimab. The chain combines TRBV25-1 with TRBJ1-2; tentative D call: TRBD1 (5 bases). The sequence came from an adult with an advanced solid tumor such as melanoma, head and neck, liver or kidney cancer. The CDR3 spells CASSEFQGHGYTF. CDR3 coding DNA: TGTGCCAGCAGTGAATTTCAGGGACATGGCTACACCTTC.